What follows is one TCR beta chain and its context. The data derive from a study of CD8+CD57+ T cells in acquired aplastic anemia. Study at large: Sorted CD4+ and CD8+ cells yielded 2.5 to 3.5 ug of DNA on average.

TCR beta VDJ and CDR3 were profiled, and genomic DNA was the template. TCRdb recomputed calls from the reads with MiXCR, one row per CDR3 protein. This sample has over 150,000 distinct CDR3 sequences, with less than 65% found just once. CDR1 and CDR2 (germline): SGDLS, YYNGEE. Trimming left V 3 bases short and J 4 bases short, with 10 bases between. This CDR3 spans 13 amino acids. The rearrangement links TRBV9 to TRBJ1-2; the D gene is possibly TRBD1 (5 bases). The sequencing input was sorted CD4+, CD8+, or CD8+CD57+ T cells (not recorded which) from PBMCs. The sequence was obtained from a human donor in good health, serving as a control. CDR3 nucleotides: TGTGCCAGCAGCGCCGACAGCCTCTATGGCTACACCTTC. Protein: CASSADSLYGYTF.